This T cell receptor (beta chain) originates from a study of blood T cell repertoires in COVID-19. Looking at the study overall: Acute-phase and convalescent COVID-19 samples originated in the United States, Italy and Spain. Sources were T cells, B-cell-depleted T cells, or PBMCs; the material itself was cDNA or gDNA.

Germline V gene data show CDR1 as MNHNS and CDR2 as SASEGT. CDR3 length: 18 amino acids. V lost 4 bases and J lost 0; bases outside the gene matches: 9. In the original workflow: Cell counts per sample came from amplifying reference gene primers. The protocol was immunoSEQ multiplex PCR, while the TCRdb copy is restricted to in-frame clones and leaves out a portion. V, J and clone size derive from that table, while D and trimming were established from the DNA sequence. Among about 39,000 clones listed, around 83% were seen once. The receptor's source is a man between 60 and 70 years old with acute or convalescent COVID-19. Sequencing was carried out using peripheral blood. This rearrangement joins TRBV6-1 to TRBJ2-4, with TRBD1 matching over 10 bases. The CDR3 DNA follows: TGTGCCAGCAGTGGGACAGGGGGTACTGGGCTAGCCAAAAACATTCAGTACTTC. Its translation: CASSGTGGTGLAKNIQYF.